The sequence of this TCR beta chain was determined in a study of T cells after yellow fever vaccination. In this sample, this clonotype turned up many times. TCRdb reanalysed the 5' RACE reads using MiXCR and keeps one entry per CDR3 protein. Of 110,000 to 150,000 distinct CDR3 sequences listed, just over 6.5% were seen once; the top ten hold about 0.61%. The TCR sequence derives from a man aged 25 to 40 who received the YFV17D yellow fever vaccine. The material was CD4+ T cells sorted from PBMCs, obtained 10 days after the yellow fever booster vaccination.

CDR3 in DNA: TGTGCCAGCAGCGTAGAATTTTCCCGGGAGCAGTTCTTC. This codes for CASSVEFSREQFF. The genes are TRBV9 and TRBJ2-1, with D uncertain. Germline values: CDR1 SGDLS, CDR2 YYNGEE. CDR3 size: 13 residues. V was pared by 0 bases and J by 10 bases, with 11 bases between.